The rows below give T cell receptor beta chains drawn from one sample of a study of a mutant IDH1 vaccine in newly diagnosed glioma. Profiled with immunoSEQ multiplex PCR; TCRdb holds only in-frame clones, not every one. Of around 40,000 clones listed, 75% to 90% are singletons. These receptors' targets are unknown. Sequencing used PBMCs, obtained from a glioma patient whose treatment included an IDH1 peptide vaccine. The receptors stem from a man between 40 and 49 years old with glioma. Each CDR3 is given with its conserved first and last residue. The D gene is left open where the match is weak. Rows may omit the clone size; those that give it use once, few, many or a size class.

D gene | clone size | J gene | V gene | CDR3 protein | CDR3 DNA
NA | NA | TRBJ1-2 | TRBV29-1 | CSVETAERGGYTF | TGCAGCGTTGAGACCGCCGAGAGAGGGGGCTACACCTTC
TRBD1 | NA | TRBJ1-1 | TRBV2 | CASSEGQGGNTEAFF | TGTGCCAGCAGCGAAGGACAGGGGGGAAACACTGAAGCTTTCTTT
NA | NA | TRBJ2-5 | TRBV5-4 | CASSHDRVVGETQYF | TGTGCCAGCAGCCACGACCGGGTAGTCGGAGAGACCCAGTACTTC
TRBD1 | NA | TRBJ2-3 | TRBV2 | CASRMDRATDTQYF | TGTGCCAGCAGGATGGACAGGGCTACAGATACGCAGTATTTT
NA | NA | TRBJ2-7 | TRBV7-8 | CASSSLGTGFHEQYF | TGTGCCAGCAGCTCCCTGGGTACAGGGTTCCACGAGCAGTACTTC
TRBD1 | NA | TRBJ2-3 | TRBV11-2 | CASSLSDRSTDTQYF | TGTGCCAGCAGCTTATCGGACAGGAGCACAGATACGCAGTATTTT
NA | NA | TRBJ1-1 | TRBV18 | CASSPPAGAVYTEAFF | TGTGCCAGCTCACCCCCGGCGGGGGCAGTTTACACTGAAGCTTTCTTT
NA | once | TRBJ1-5 | TRBV19 | CASSAGGSGPINQPQHF | TGTGCCAGTAGTGCTGGTGGTTCGGGGCCGATCAATCAGCCCCAGCATTTT
NA | NA | TRBJ2-1 | TRBV7-8 | CASSFKWLVGAKSNEQFF | TGTGCCAGCAGCTTTAAGTGGTTGGTCGGGGCTAAAAGCAATGAGCAGTTCTTC
NA | NA | TRBJ2-3 | TRBV5-1 | CASRQGAGVTDTQYF | TGCGCCAGCAGGCAAGGGGCGGGCGTCACAGATACGCAGTATTTT
NA | NA | TRBJ2-1 | TRBV5-1 | CASSRSSTYNEQFF | TGCGCCAGCAGCCGTTCCTCTACCTACAATGAGCAGTTCTTC
NA | NA | TRBJ2-3 | TRBV7-3 | CASSLMGRAYKGPDTQYF | TGTGCCAGCAGCTTAATGGGAAGGGCTTACAAAGGGCCAGATACGCAGTATTTT
NA | NA | TRBJ1-4 | TRBV7-2 | CASSLEGEKLFF | TGTGCCAGCAGCTTGGAGGGTGAAAAACTGTTTTTT
TRBD1 | once | TRBJ2-1 | TRBV5-5 | CASSSRTGSSYNEQFF | TGTGCCAGCAGCTCCAGGACAGGGAGCTCCTACAATGAGCAGTTCTTC
TRBD2 | NA | TRBJ2-1 | TRBV27 | CASRAGDYNEQFF | TGTGCCAGCAGGGCGGGAGACTACAATGAGCAGTTCTTC
NA | NA | TRBJ2-1 | TRBV27 | CASRVRGRASAGEQFF | TGTGCCAGCAGAGTTAGGGGGAGGGCTAGCGCCGGTGAGCAGTTCTTC
NA | NA | TRBJ2-2 | TRBV2 | CASSFLGTNTGELFF | TGTGCCAGCAGCTTCTTGGGGACGAACACCGGGGAGCTGTTTTTT
NA | NA | TRBJ2-1 | TRBV27 | CASSLDGQSYNEQFF | TGTGCCAGCAGTTTAGACGGACAGTCCTACAATGAGCAGTTCTTC
NA | NA | TRBJ1-4 | TRBV6-5 | CASSYSWSVVEKLFF | TGTGCCAGCAGTTACTCTTGGAGTGTTGTTGAAAAACTGTTTTTT
TRBD1 | NA | TRBJ2-7 | TRBV28 | CASRGGQGGSEQYF | TGTGCCAGCAGGGGCGGACAGGGTGGATCCGAGCAGTACTTC
TRBD1 | NA | TRBJ1-2 | TRBV5-6 | CASSPRTGGNGYTF | TGTGCCAGCAGCCCCAGGACAGGGGGCAACGGCTACACCTTC
TRBD1 | NA | TRBJ2-3 | TRBV10-3 | CAIRPGQGTDTQYF | TGTGCCATCAGACCGGGACAGGGCACAGATACGCAGTATTTT
TRBD1 | NA | TRBJ2-5 | TRBV6-1 | CASRGTAETQYF | TGTGCCAGCAGGGGGACAGCCGAGACCCAGTACTTC
NA | NA | TRBJ1-1 | TRBV6-1 | CASSEIWGDEAFF | TGTGCCAGCAGTGAAATCTGGGGGGATGAAGCTTTCTTT
TRBD2 | few | TRBJ2-2 | TRBV11-2 | CASSLEASGSIGELFF | TGTGCCAGCAGCTTAGAGGCTAGCGGGAGTATCGGGGAGCTGTTTTTT
TRBD1 | NA | TRBJ2-2 | TRBV4-3 | CASSPQGARGGGELFF | TGCGCCAGCAGCCCACAGGGGGCAAGGGGAGGAGGGGAGCTGTTTTTT
TRBD1 | NA | TRBJ2-6 | TRBV28 | CASSFPGQGPSGANVLTF | TGTGCCAGCAGTTTCCCCGGACAGGGACCCTCTGGGGCCAACGTCCTGACTTTC
NA | NA | TRBJ2-5 | TRBV10-2 | CASKEFVYQETQYF | TGCGCCAGCAAGGAGTTTGTGTACCAAGAGACCCAGTACTTC
NA | NA | TRBJ2-7 | TRBV5-1 | CASSFRGFEQYF | TGCGCCAGCAGCTTCAGGGGTTTCGAGCAGTACTTC
NA | NA | TRBJ1-2 | TRBV19 | CASSMGSGDYGYTF | TGTGCCAGTAGTATGGGGTCCGGGGACTATGGCTACACCTTC
NA | NA | TRBJ1-5 | TRBV5-5 | CASSPGLSNQPQHF | TGTGCCAGCAGCCCCGGGTTGAGCAATCAGCCCCAGCATTTT
NA | NA | TRBJ2-7 | TRBV28 | CASSSGLIYEQYF | TGTGCCAGCAGTTCTGGACTGATCTACGAGCAGTACTTC
NA | NA | TRBJ1-6 | TRBV7-2 | CASSLTGPTSSYNSPLHF | TGTGCCAGCAGCCTTACCGGACCCACGAGCTCCTATAATTCACCCCTCCACTTT
TRBD1 | NA | TRBJ2-5 | TRBV19 | CASSGQGSRTQYF | TGTGCCAGTAGTGGACAGGGCTCCAGGACCCAGTACTTC
NA | NA | TRBJ1-5 | TRBV7-9 | CASSLPGVEPQHF | TGTGCCAGCAGCTTGCCCGGCGTGGAGCCCCAGCATTTT
NA | NA | TRBJ2-2 | TRBV5-1 | CASSSKAMNTGELFF | TGCGCCAGCAGCTCGAAAGCGATGAACACCGGGGAGCTGTTTTTT
NA | NA | TRBJ1-1 | TRBV7-2 | CASSLALGPEAFF | TGTGCCAGCAGCTTAGCCCTGGGTCCTGAAGCTTTCTTT
TRBD2 | few | TRBJ2-7 | TRBV28 | CASSWASGTYEQYF | TGTGCCAGCAGTTGGGCTAGCGGCACCTACGAGCAGTACTTC
NA | NA | TRBJ2-2 | TRBV6-1 | CASSRDIANTGELFF | TGTGCCAGCAGCCGGGACATAGCGAACACCGGGGAGCTGTTTTTT
NA | NA | TRBJ1-1 | TRBV2 | CASSEDPEAAFF | TGTGCCAGCAGTGAAGACCCCGAGGCAGCTTTCTTT
NA | NA | TRBJ2-1 | TRBV2 | CASSRFLGGNNEQFF | TGTGCCAGCAGCAGATTCCTTGGGGGAAACAATGAGCAGTTCTTC
TRBD2 | NA | TRBJ2-1 | TRBV2 | CASSPTSGGSYNEQFF | TGTGCCAGCAGCCCGACTAGCGGGGGGTCCTACAATGAGCAGTTCTTC
NA | few | TRBJ1-2 | TRBV28 | CASSLGSYGYTF | TGTGCCAGCAGTTTGGGATCTTATGGCTACACCTTC
NA | NA | TRBJ1-4 | TRBV15 | CATSRVGETILNEKLFF | TGTGCCACCAGCAGAGTAGGCGAGACAATCCTTAATGAAAAACTGTTTTTT
NA | NA | TRBJ1-4 | TRBV18 | CASSPQAPSATNEKLFF | TGTGCCAGCTCACCTCAGGCCCCGAGTGCAACTAATGAAAAACTGTTTTTT
NA | NA | TRBJ1-2 | TRBV28 | CASSLFLYRGGKGGYTF | TGTGCCAGCAGTTTATTCTTGTATCGGGGGGGTAAGGGTGGCTACACCTTC
TRBD1 | NA | TRBJ2-1 | TRBV11-3 | CASSEGQDSNEQFF | TGTGCCAGCAGCGAGGGACAGGATAGTAATGAGCAGTTCTTC
NA | NA | TRBJ2-7 | TRBV28 | CASSPSFSPKNSYEQYF | TGTGCCAGCAGTCCCTCGTTCTCTCCGAAGAATTCCTACGAGCAGTACTTC
NA | few | TRBJ1-2 | TRBV5-8 | CASSYPGGLDYGYTF | TGTGCCAGCAGCTATCCCGGGGGGTTAGACTATGGCTACACCTTC
TRBD1 | NA | TRBJ1-5 | TRBV29-1 | CSVEDTGQGGQPQHF | TGCAGCGTTGAAGATACGGGACAGGGAGGTCAGCCCCAGCATTTT
NA | NA | TRBJ2-5 | TRBV5-1 | CASSLDAGPGTQYF | TGCGCCAGCAGCTTGGACGCGGGCCCGGGGACCCAGTACTTC
TRBD2 | NA | TRBJ2-1 | TRBV6-4 | CASSVTPATSGYNEQFF | TGTGCCAGCAGTGTAACGCCAGCGACTAGCGGTTACAATGAGCAGTTCTTC
NA | NA | TRBJ1-3 | TRBV28 | CASVPGWGNTIYF | TGTGCCAGCGTTCCAGGGTGGGGAAACACCATATATTTT
TRBD2 | once | TRBJ2-5 | TRBV9 | CASSVAGLAGAEETQYF | TGTGCCAGCAGCGTAGCCGGGTTAGCGGGAGCGGAAGAGACCCAGTACTTC